This T cell receptor (beta chain) was recovered during a study of T cells in narcolepsy (dated by TCRdb to 2016 to 2019). For context, the study as a whole: The study enrolled patients with narcolepsy type 1 or type 2 (NT1, NT2) together with healthy control donors. Autoreactive T cells targeting hypocretin neuron self-antigens (hypocretin, TRIB2) were sought in narcolepsy patients, and TCR Vbeta sequencing was used to track clonotypes in blood and CSF. General study outcomes and caveats: According to the report, autoreactive clonotypes were detected serially in the blood of the same patients and of different patients, but not in healthy controls. Plots comparing CSF and blood CD4+ T cell clonotypes from the same patient highlighted HCRT-specific and TRIB2-specific autoreactive clonotypes. Certain blood memory CD4+ repertoires from patients and controls had no sequences that matched autoreactive T cell clones. Numbers of sequenced blood memory CD4+ clonotypes were comparable, averaging around 40,000 in patients and some 33,000 in controls.

Memory CD4+ T cells were sorted ex vivo from peripheral blood of narcolepsy patients and healthy controls for TCR Vbeta sequencing. On this clone itself: Which antigen it targets is not known. No base quality information exists; no much larger clone differs at one position.

The receptor library was made with the immunoSEQ multiplex PCR assay. TCRdb carries this immuneACCESS record with in-frame sequences only. Its versions omit some clonotypes, under half of them owing to an unresolved V gene in the studies checked, with the rest unexplained. The sample records about 27,000 clones, 75% to 85% of which are singletons. Of the sample, around 3% falls within the top ten clones. Its CDR3 holds 17 amino acids, cysteine through phenylalanine. Left in the record is the CDR3 DNA by itself, 51 bases read in frame from the first base. The junction shows trimming of 1 base on V and 2 bases on J, and the gene matches do not reach 5 bases of it. The germline V gene (reference sequence) specifies LNHDA as CDR1 and SQIVND as CDR2.

Sequencing was performed on CD45RA- memory CD4+ T cells from PBMCs. According to the study, the label for this sample's cell subset or site signals: memory T cells sorted ex vivo from peripheral blood. The sequence links TRBV19 to TRBJ1-2, with 12 central nucleotides matching TRBD1. This receptor was obtained from a human donor with narcolepsy. The CDR3 region: CASSIVGQGARNYGYTF. The bases read TGTGCCAGTAGTATAGTGGGACAGGGGGCGCGGAACTATGGCTACACCTTC.